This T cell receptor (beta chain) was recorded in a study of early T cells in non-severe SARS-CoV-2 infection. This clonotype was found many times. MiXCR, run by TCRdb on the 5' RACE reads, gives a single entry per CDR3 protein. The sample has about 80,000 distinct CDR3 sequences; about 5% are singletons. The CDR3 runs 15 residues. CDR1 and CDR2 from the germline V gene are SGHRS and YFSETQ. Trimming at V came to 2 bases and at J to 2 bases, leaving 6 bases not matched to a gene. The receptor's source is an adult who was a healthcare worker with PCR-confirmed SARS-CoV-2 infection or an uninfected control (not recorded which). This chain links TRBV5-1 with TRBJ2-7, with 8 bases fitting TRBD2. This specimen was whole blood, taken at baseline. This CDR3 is CASSFGGSGTYEQYF. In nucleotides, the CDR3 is TGCGCCAGCAGCTTCGGAGGTAGCGGGACCTACGAGCAGTACTTC. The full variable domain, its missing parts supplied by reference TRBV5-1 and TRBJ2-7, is KAGVTQTPRYLIKTRGQQVTLSCSPISGHRSVSWYQQTPGQGLQFLFEYFSETQRNKGNFPGRFSGRQFSNSRSEMNVSTLELGDSALYLCASSFGGSGTYEQYFGPGTRLTVT.